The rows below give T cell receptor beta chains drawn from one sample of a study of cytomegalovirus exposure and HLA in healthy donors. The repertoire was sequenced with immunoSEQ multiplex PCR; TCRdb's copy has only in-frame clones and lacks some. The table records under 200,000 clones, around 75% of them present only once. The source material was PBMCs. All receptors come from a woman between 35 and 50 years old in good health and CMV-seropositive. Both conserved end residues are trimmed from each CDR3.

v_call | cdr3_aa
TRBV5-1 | ASSFGQAGVRMNTEAF
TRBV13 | ASSSSNPTTGVNYGYT
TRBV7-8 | ASLAGTGPTGELF
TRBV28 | ASTSPGSYNEQF
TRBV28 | ASTSTSSVYEQF
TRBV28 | ASSVELAGSYEQY
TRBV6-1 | ASSDSTRVETQY
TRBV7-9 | ASSATWAGTEAF
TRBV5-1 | ASSGGPPGKNYGYT
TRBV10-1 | AILGPFYGYT
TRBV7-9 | ASSSTGGATGELF
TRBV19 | ASSPGTRDDEQY
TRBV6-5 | ASRYLRTPQTDTQY
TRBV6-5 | ASSYRLAGTQYEQY
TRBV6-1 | ASGQSNQPQH
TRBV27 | ASSSWTGGVSEQY
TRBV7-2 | ASSLADLGTGSGYT
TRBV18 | ASSPRVRQVITDTQY
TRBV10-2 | ASSGRTSGRYRGTDTQY
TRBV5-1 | ASSSGDGLGGNTIY
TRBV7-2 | ASSISFTGSDEQF
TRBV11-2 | ASSSGQTNTEAF
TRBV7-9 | ASSLGQPAF
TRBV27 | ASSFTGLTYEQY
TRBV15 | ATSRDRGEETQY
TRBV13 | ASSLGRAVSAF
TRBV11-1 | ASSWPTKANTGGELF
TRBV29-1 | SVQGASGGTDTQY
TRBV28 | ASSLQADSTDTQY
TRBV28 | ASSPRVASGAYEQY
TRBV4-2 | ASSQVGARGSYNEQF
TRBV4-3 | ASSQGWTSPDTQY
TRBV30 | AWIIVNSRLSGANVLT
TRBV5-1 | ASSLRGGGSGANVLT
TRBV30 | AWSGTSGRALVYNEQF
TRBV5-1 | ASSLDGANYGYT
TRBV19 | ASSIYRGAEQY
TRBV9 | ASSVGGQGSGYT
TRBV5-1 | ASTQNTGLDTQY
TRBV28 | ATQRDSLYGYT
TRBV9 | ASSVLGGDEQF
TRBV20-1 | SRGQSYEQY
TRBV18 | ASTDRGGRNTEAF
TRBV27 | ASSRDAREDYGYT
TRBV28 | ASIRDRVTEAF
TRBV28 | ASSSGLYNEQF
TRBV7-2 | ASSPHSSGSYEQY
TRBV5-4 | ASSQPGGREGAGELF
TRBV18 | ASRNGSGLVKYEQY
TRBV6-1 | ASSSTGKVRTEAF
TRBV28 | ASSTRTPSSYEQY
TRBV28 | ASSFASGTYEQY
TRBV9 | ASSVSPGQGAYEQY
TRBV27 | ASSLGAGRLNTEAF
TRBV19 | ASTDRLQETQY
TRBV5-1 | ASSLGGTGGQQPQH
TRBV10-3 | AISEVEQGGTSGSPYEQY